This is a list of T cell receptor beta chains from one sample in a study of OX40 agonist ivuxolimab in advanced cancers. Clones were sequenced by immunoSEQ multiplex PCR, and TCRdb holds only the in-frame ones, with some missing. This sample has over 100,000 clones, with about nine tenths found just once. Sequenced here: CD4+ or CD8+ T cells sorted from blood, sampled in a trial of the OX40 agonist ivuxolimab. The receptors here all came from an adult with an advanced solid tumor such as melanoma, head and neck, liver or kidney cancer. CDR3s include the opening cysteine and the closing phenylalanine or tryptophan. Each record gives: J gene, V gene, D gene, clone size, CDR3 protein, CDR3 DNA. A D gene is named only where the DNA matches it firmly. The size field is filled for only some rows; it gives once, few, many or a size class.

J gene: TRBJ1-1; V gene: TRBV2; D gene: .; clone size: .; CDR3 protein: CASSVGRDTEAFF; CDR3 DNA: TGTGCCAGCAGTGTGGGTAGGGACACTGAAGCTTTCTTT
J gene: TRBJ1-1; V gene: TRBV6-5; D gene: .; clone size: .; CDR3 protein: CASSYQGRGATEAFF; CDR3 DNA: TGTGCCAGCAGTTACCAGGGGCGCGGAGCCACTGAAGCTTTCTTT
J gene: TRBJ2-7; V gene: TRBV28; D gene: TRBD1; clone size: .; CDR3 protein: CASSPGGSTYEQYF; CDR3 DNA: TGTGCCAGCAGCCCAGGGGGCTCAACCTACGAGCAGTACTTC
J gene: TRBJ2-3; V gene: TRBV18; D gene: .; clone size: .; CDR3 protein: CASSLRRDTDTQYF; CDR3 DNA: TGTGCCAGCTCACTGAGAAGGGACACAGATACGCAGTATTTT
J gene: TRBJ2-7; V gene: TRBV5-5; D gene: .; clone size: .; CDR3 protein: CASSLAVSIGTLEQYF; CDR3 DNA: TGTGCCAGCAGCTTGGCCGTTAGTATCGGGACTCTCGAGCAGTACTTC
J gene: TRBJ1-5; V gene: TRBV5-4; D gene: .; clone size: .; CDR3 protein: CASSLGGGGSNQPQHF; CDR3 DNA: TGTGCCAGCAGCTTGGGGGGGGGAGGAAGCAATCAGCCCCAGCATTTT
J gene: TRBJ2-6; V gene: TRBV27; D gene: .; clone size: once; CDR3 protein: CASRGGDSGANVLTF; CDR3 DNA: TGTGCCAGCAGGGGGGGTGACTCTGGGGCCAACGTCCTGACTTTC
J gene: TRBJ1-2; V gene: TRBV19; D gene: TRBD1; clone size: .; CDR3 protein: CASSILVAGGGYTF; CDR3 DNA: TGTGCCAGTAGTATATTAGTGGCAGGGGGTGGCTACACCTTC
J gene: TRBJ1-1; V gene: TRBV5-1; D gene: .; clone size: many; CDR3 protein: CASSLGFGNEAFF; CDR3 DNA: TGCGCCAGCAGCTTGGGATTCGGCAACGAAGCTTTCTTT
J gene: TRBJ2-3; V gene: TRBV7-9; D gene: .; clone size: once; CDR3 protein: CASRPPLVDTQYF; CDR3 DNA: TGTGCCAGCAGGCCCCCACTAGTAGATACGCAGTATTTT
J gene: TRBJ2-1; V gene: TRBV5-1; D gene: TRBD2; clone size: .; CDR3 protein: CASSLGLAGSRTQFF; CDR3 DNA: TGCGCCAGCAGCCTGGGACTAGCGGGGTCGCGTACGCAGTTCTTC
J gene: TRBJ1-2; V gene: TRBV7-2; D gene: .; clone size: once; CDR3 protein: CASSLDRVNGYTF; CDR3 DNA: TGTGCCAGCAGCTTAGACAGGGTGAATGGCTACACCTTC
J gene: TRBJ2-1; V gene: TRBV5-1; D gene: TRBD2; clone size: .; CDR3 protein: CASSLRSGRLYNEQFF; CDR3 DNA: TGCGCCAGCAGCTTGAGGAGCGGGAGGCTCTACAATGAGCAGTTCTTC
J gene: TRBJ1-4; V gene: TRBV7-9; D gene: TRBD1; clone size: .; CDR3 protein: CASSPRDRVKEKLFF; CDR3 DNA: TGTGCCAGCAGCCCCCGGGACAGGGTTAAGGAAAAACTGTTTTTT
J gene: TRBJ2-7; V gene: TRBV27; D gene: TRBD2; clone size: .; CDR3 protein: CASSSKLAGVTDYEQYF; CDR3 DNA: TGTGCCAGCAGTTCGAAACTAGCGGGAGTTACCGACTACGAGCAGTACTTC
J gene: TRBJ1-1; V gene: TRBV6-4; D gene: .; clone size: .; CDR3 protein: CASSETRGTEAFF; CDR3 DNA: TGTGCCAGCAGTGAGACGCGGGGCACTGAAGCTTTCTTT
J gene: TRBJ2-7; V gene: TRBV19; D gene: .; clone size: .; CDR3 protein: CASSIRAPTEQYF; CDR3 DNA: TGTGCCAGTAGTATTCGGGCTCCTACCGAGCAGTACTTC
J gene: TRBJ2-1; V gene: TRBV18; D gene: TRBD2; clone size: .; CDR3 protein: CASSPRIAGGYNEQFF; CDR3 DNA: TGTGCCAGCTCACCGAGAATAGCGGGGGGCTACAATGAGCAGTTCTTC
J gene: TRBJ1-5; V gene: TRBV14; D gene: .; clone size: .; CDR3 protein: CASSQDSDQPQHF; CDR3 DNA: TGTGCCAGCAGCCAAGATTCTGACCAGCCCCAGCATTTT
J gene: TRBJ2-7; V gene: TRBV5-1; D gene: TRBD1; clone size: .; CDR3 protein: CASSFTQGAGEQYF; CDR3 DNA: TGCGCCAGCAGCTTTACTCAGGGGGCGGGTGAGCAGTACTTC
J gene: TRBJ2-5; V gene: TRBV19; D gene: TRBD2; clone size: .; CDR3 protein: CASNLDGRSGSLETQYF; CDR3 DNA: TGTGCCAGTAATTTGGACGGACGTAGCGGGAGTTTAGAGACCCAGTACTTC
J gene: TRBJ2-1; V gene: TRBV11-2; D gene: TRBD2; clone size: .; CDR3 protein: CASSHGTSANNEQFF; CDR3 DNA: TGTGCCAGCAGCCACGGGACTAGCGCAAACAATGAGCAGTTCTTC
J gene: TRBJ2-2; V gene: TRBV10-3; D gene: .; clone size: .; CDR3 protein: CAISVDRTYTGELFF; CDR3 DNA: TGTGCCATCAGTGTAGACAGAACTTACACCGGGGAGCTGTTTTTT
J gene: TRBJ1-1; V gene: TRBV5-4; D gene: TRBD1; clone size: .; CDR3 protein: CASSSDRATEAFF; CDR3 DNA: TGTGCCAGCAGCTCGGACAGGGCGACTGAAGCTTTCTTT
J gene: TRBJ1-5; V gene: TRBV28; D gene: TRBD1; clone size: .; CDR3 protein: CASSIGQAPGGYSNQPQHF; CDR3 DNA: TGTGCCAGCAGTATCGGACAGGCCCCAGGGGGATATAGCAATCAGCCCCAGCATTTT
J gene: TRBJ2-5; V gene: TRBV28; D gene: .; clone size: .; CDR3 protein: CASSRGDVHQETQYF; CDR3 DNA: TGTGCCAGCAGTAGAGGGGACGTCCACCAAGAGACCCAGTACTTC
J gene: TRBJ1-1; V gene: TRBV9; D gene: .; clone size: once; CDR3 protein: CASSEGLGLDTEAFF; CDR3 DNA: TGTGCCAGCAGCGAGGGGTTGGGTCTTGACACTGAAGCTTTCTTT
J gene: TRBJ1-2; V gene: TRBV5-5; D gene: TRBD1; clone size: .; CDR3 protein: CASSFQDRVSVYGYTF; CDR3 DNA: TGTGCCAGCAGCTTCCAGGACAGGGTTTCAGTCTATGGCTACACCTTC
J gene: TRBJ1-1; V gene: TRBV18; D gene: .; clone size: .; CDR3 protein: CASSPSSGNTEAFF; CDR3 DNA: TGTGCCAGCTCACCATCCTCAGGTAACACTGAAGCTTTCTTT
J gene: TRBJ1-4; V gene: TRBV30; D gene: TRBD1; clone size: .; CDR3 protein: CASGGTGDEKLFF; CDR3 DNA: TGTGCTAGCGGGGGGACAGGGGATGAAAAACTGTTTTTT
J gene: TRBJ2-5; V gene: TRBV6-6; D gene: TRBD1; clone size: .; CDR3 protein: CASSPRARGLRETQYF; CDR3 DNA: TGTGCCAGCAGTCCCCGGGCAAGGGGGCTGAGGGAGACCCAGTACTTC
J gene: TRBJ2-3; V gene: TRBV5-1; D gene: .; clone size: .; CDR3 protein: CASSPQPTDTQYF; CDR3 DNA: TGCGCCAGCAGCCCCCAGCCCACAGATACGCAGTATTTT
J gene: TRBJ1-3; V gene: TRBV15; D gene: .; clone size: .; CDR3 protein: CATSSHLGQISGNTIYF; CDR3 DNA: TGTGCCACCAGCTCCCACCTTGGACAGATCTCTGGAAACACCATATATTTT
J gene: TRBJ1-1; V gene: TRBV19; D gene: .; clone size: .; CDR3 protein: CATRGQGYSLATEAFF; CDR3 DNA: TGTGCCACCCGAGGGCAGGGTTACTCCTTGGCCACTGAAGCTTTCTTT
J gene: TRBJ1-5; V gene: TRBV10-3; D gene: .; clone size: .; CDR3 protein: CAISVNGQSNQPQHF; CDR3 DNA: TGTGCCATCAGTGTGAATGGACAGAGCAATCAGCCCCAGCATTTT
J gene: TRBJ2-5; V gene: TRBV27; D gene: .; clone size: .; CDR3 protein: CASRPLDRIQETQYF; CDR3 DNA: TGTGCCAGCAGGCCCCTCGACCGAATTCAAGAGACCCAGTACTTC
J gene: TRBJ2-3; V gene: TRBV6-1; D gene: TRBD1; clone size: .; CDR3 protein: CASSGLTGGNTDTQYF; CDR3 DNA: TGTGCCAGCAGTGGCCTGACAGGGGGGAACACAGATACGCAGTATTTT
J gene: TRBJ1-1; V gene: TRBV6-6; D gene: TRBD1; clone size: .; CDR3 protein: CASSNNGQGGNTEAFF; CDR3 DNA: TGTGCCAGCAGTAATAACGGACAGGGAGGGAACACTGAAGCTTTCTTT
J gene: TRBJ2-1; V gene: TRBV5-4; D gene: .; clone size: .; CDR3 protein: CASSLVANEQFF; CDR3 DNA: TGTGCCAGCAGCTTGGTAGCCAATGAGCAGTTCTTC
J gene: TRBJ2-1; V gene: TRBV27; D gene: TRBD1; clone size: .; CDR3 protein: CASSSPIGQGEFF; CDR3 DNA: TGTGCCAGCAGTTCCCCAATAGGACAGGGGGAGTTCTTC
J gene: TRBJ2-5; V gene: TRBV28; D gene: .; clone size: .; CDR3 protein: CASSSGSHQETQYF; CDR3 DNA: TGTGCCAGCAGTTCAGGGTCCCACCAAGAGACCCAGTACTTC
J gene: TRBJ2-5; V gene: TRBV5-1; D gene: .; clone size: .; CDR3 protein: CASSLGGEETQYF; CDR3 DNA: TGCGCCAGCAGCTTGGGCGGAGAAGAGACCCAGTACTTC
J gene: TRBJ2-3; V gene: TRBV5-4; D gene: .; clone size: .; CDR3 protein: CASSSTIKKQDTQYF; CDR3 DNA: TGTGCCAGCAGCTCCACAATCAAGAAGCAAGATACGCAGTATTTT
J gene: TRBJ1-1; V gene: TRBV2; D gene: .; clone size: .; CDR3 protein: CASSEGVMNTEAFF; CDR3 DNA: TGTGCCAGCAGTGAAGGGGTAATGAACACTGAAGCTTTCTTT
J gene: TRBJ1-1; V gene: TRBV7-9; D gene: .; clone size: once; CDR3 protein: CASSPTGRGTEAFF; CDR3 DNA: TGTGCCAGCAGCCCCACAGGGAGGGGAACTGAAGCTTTCTTT
J gene: TRBJ1-1; V gene: TRBV6-5; D gene: .; clone size: .; CDR3 protein: CASSFRGNTEAFF; CDR3 DNA: TGTGCCAGCAGTTTCAGGGGGAACACTGAAGCTTTCTTT
J gene: TRBJ1-5; V gene: TRBV6-1; D gene: .; clone size: .; CDR3 protein: CASSAHDGFNQPQHF; CDR3 DNA: TGTGCCAGCAGTGCCCATGACGGCTTCAATCAGCCCCAGCATTTT
J gene: TRBJ1-5; V gene: TRBV6-1; D gene: .; clone size: .; CDR3 protein: CASSEYWQSSNQPQHF; CDR3 DNA: TGTGCCAGCAGTGAATATTGGCAGTCTAGCAATCAGCCCCAGCATTTT
J gene: TRBJ1-5; V gene: TRBV2; D gene: .; clone size: few; CDR3 protein: CASRPDSAINQPQHF; CDR3 DNA: TGTGCCAGCAGACCGGACAGTGCGATAAATCAGCCCCAGCATTTT
J gene: TRBJ2-1; V gene: TRBV10-1; D gene: .; clone size: .; CDR3 protein: CASSVSGSSYNEQFF; CDR3 DNA: TGCGCCAGCAGTGTATCGGGGAGCTCCTACAATGAGCAGTTCTTC
J gene: TRBJ2-7; V gene: TRBV4-2; D gene: .; clone size: few; CDR3 protein: CASSQDDWAGAAAREQYF; CDR3 DNA: TGTGCCAGCAGCCAAGATGATTGGGCGGGGGCGGCGGCAAGAGAGCAGTACTTC
J gene: TRBJ1-4; V gene: TRBV27; D gene: .; clone size: .; CDR3 protein: CASSLSGASNEKLFF; CDR3 DNA: TGTGCCAGCAGTTTATCGGGGGCATCGAATGAAAAACTGTTTTTT
J gene: TRBJ1-2; V gene: TRBV10-3; D gene: .; clone size: .; CDR3 protein: CAIRDRLSNGYTF; CDR3 DNA: TGTGCCATCCGGGACCGCCTATCGAACGGCTACACCTTC
J gene: TRBJ2-3; V gene: TRBV2; D gene: .; clone size: .; CDR3 protein: CASTVNTDTQYF; CDR3 DNA: TGTGCCAGCACAGTCAACACAGATACGCAGTATTTT
J gene: TRBJ1-4; V gene: TRBV5-1; D gene: .; clone size: .; CDR3 protein: CASSLVATNEKLFF; CDR3 DNA: TGCGCCAGCAGCTTGGTTGCAACTAATGAAAAACTGTTTTTT